This T cell receptor (beta chain) was sequenced for a study of shared clonotypes between healthy human individuals (dated by TCRdb to 2019 to 2021). General notes on the study: The cohort included three men and a couple of women between 18 and 49 years of age. Different laboratories and diverse techniques were used to prepare libraries and sequence TCR repertoires, to increase sequencing depth and limit assay-specific biases. For each donor, three plates each were used for CD4 naive and CD4 memory, two plates were used for CD8 naive, and one plate was used for CD8 memory. Per donor, leukapheresis produced somewhere between about 0.8 and 9 billion PBMCs. To estimate repertoire size and how much clonotype sharing occurs between individuals, the study deeply sequenced the blood TCR repertoires of about 5 healthy adults.

TCR CDR3 regions were amplified from genomic DNA by multiplex PCR using the deep immunoSEQ assay. Extracted genomic DNA from each cell subset was distributed evenly across all wells of several immunoSEQ 96-well plates, and each plate was treated as a replicate. Each replicate PCR for sorted subsets received roughly 0.2 ug genomic DNA, equal to roughly 30,000 T cell genomes. Purified libraries were measured with a Qubit 3.0 fluorometer, size-checked on a Bioanalyzer 2100, and measured again with the KAPA Library Quantification kit. Every immunoSEQ 96-well plate was sequenced on a dedicated single-read 150-cycle Illumina NextSeq 550 flow cell. Processing in the source paper ran as follows. Because the immunoSEQ output included only junctional sequences and no quality scores, the filtering could not be the same as the filtering used for full-length reads. Sequences were annotated with PyIR, a Python wrapper for IgBLAST v1.9, and V/J genes and CDR3 were assigned using IMGT germline references. Reads were filtered out if the reads had weak V/J assignments (E-value above 1e-6), no CDR3, stop codons, out-of-frame junctions, or ambiguous translated residues. V3J clonotypes were defined by identical inferred V gene, J gene, and CDR3 amino acid sequence. The percentage overlap between two repertoires was calculated by dividing the number of shared unique clonotypes by the size of the smaller repertoire. Three approaches were used to assess repertoire richness: RTK rarefaction, the Chao1 estimator, and Recon v2.1 estimates of unobserved clonotypes. OLGA was used to compute generation probabilities for all TCRbeta clonotypes that the gDNA method yielded from several donors. The table was pulled from immuneACCESS by TCRdb, which kept in-frame rearrangements only. Such tables lose some clones; where checked, under half of the loss comes from unresolved V genes, and the rest has no known cause. The V and J calls and the clone size are those of that table, but D and trimming were determined from the DNA. The sample records 2 million to 3 million clones, approximately 93% of which are singletons. Approximately 0.36% of the sample is in the top ten clones.

Donors were healthy HIV-negative adults with no recently reported acute infections or vaccinations. Only Caucasian adults living in Nashville, Tennessee, USA were represented among the donors. CD4+ T cells were enriched through magnetic negative selection, after which naive cells were positively selected on CD45RA and the remaining negative fraction served as the memory subset. After blood collection by leukapheresis, PBMCs were isolated using Ficoll-Histopaque density gradient centrifugation and then cryopreserved in the vapor phase of liquid nitrogen. Analytical flow cytometry was used to check the purity and quantity of every magnetically sorted T cell population. Each sorted fraction had its genomic DNA isolated and then quantified by UV absorbance on a Nanodrop 2000c. Deletion took 0 bases off V and 6 bases off J, with a span of 12 bases between the germline ends. As encoded in the germline V gene, CDR1 is MNHEY while CDR2 is SVGAGI. Taken from cysteine to phenylalanine, the CDR3 has 14 residues. Just the 42-base CDR3 DNA is kept, in frame starting at base 1.

Here is what the overall study found, with its caveats: Sampling was restricted to blood, and TCR repertoires in tissues likely differ from the TCR repertoires found in blood. The small number of donors limited the genetic and exposure-history diversity represented. Across four donors, roughly 5% of naive CD4, 3% to 4% of naive CD8, roughly 2.2% of memory CD4, and 0.4% to 0.45% of memory CD8 clonotypes were shared. Pairwise subsampling led to the expectation that sequencing depth would affect the degree of clonotype sharing among donors. Higher generation probabilities were observed for clonotypes shared by all four sorted-subset donors than for non-shared clonotypes. Incomplete sequencing was indicated by rarefaction of sorted-subset datasets, despite the large sequencing depth. Naive subsets generally had larger estimated clonotype richness than memory subsets.

As to this clone: Its antigen is unknown. There are no base qualities to consult, and no much larger clone falls within one base.

The chain links TRBV6-5 with TRBJ2-7; the D gene is perhaps TRBD2, on 6 matching bases. This TCR was sampled from a man younger than 30 in good health. Some clones in this sample may be carry-over from other donors' samples. The source material was naive CD4+ T cells from PBMCs. What this sample's cell subset or site label stands for: CD45RA+ positively selected. The CDR3 sequence is CASSYSTSRTEQYF. The bases read TGTGCCAGCAGTTACTCGACTAGTCGGACCGAGCAGTACTTC.